Described below is a single T cell receptor beta chain sequence and its context. This sample was included in a study of monozygotic twins with cystic fibrosis. V lost 6 bases and J lost 0, with 8 bases in between. The V gene's germline CDR1 is MNHEY and CDR2 SMNVEV (reference sequence). The CDR3 loop spans 13 amino acids. Assay used: immunoSEQ multiplex PCR; TCRdb lists only in-frame clones, some missing. The sample holds roughly 13,000 clones, 90% to 95% seen once. Source material: blood. This TCR derives from a girl aged 2-10 years with cystic fibrosis. The chain combines TRBV27 with TRBJ1-2; no reliable D call. The CDR3 DNA reads TGTGCCAGCAGCCCCCTAGCTAACTATGGCTACACCTTC. The encoded protein is CASSPLANYGYTF.